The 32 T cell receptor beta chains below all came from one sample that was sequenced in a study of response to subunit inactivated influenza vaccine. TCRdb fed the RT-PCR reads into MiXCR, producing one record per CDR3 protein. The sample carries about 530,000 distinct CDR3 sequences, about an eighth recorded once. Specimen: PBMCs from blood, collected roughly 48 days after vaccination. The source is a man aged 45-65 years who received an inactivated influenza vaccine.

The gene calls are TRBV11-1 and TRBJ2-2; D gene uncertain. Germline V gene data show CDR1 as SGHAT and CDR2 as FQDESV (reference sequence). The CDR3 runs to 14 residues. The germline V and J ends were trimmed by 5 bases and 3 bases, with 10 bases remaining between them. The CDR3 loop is CASSIRTDTGELFF. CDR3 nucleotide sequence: TGTGCCAGCAGCATTCGGACGGACACCGGGGAGCTGTTTTTT. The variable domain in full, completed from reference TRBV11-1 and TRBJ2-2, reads EAEVAQSPRYKITEKSQAVAFWCDPISGHATLYWYRQILGQGPELLVQFQDESVVDDSQLPKDRFSAERLKGVDSTLKIQPAELGDSAMYLCASSIRTDTGELFFGEGSRLTVL.

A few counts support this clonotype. The CDR3 loop is CASSLGTSGRLEQFF. DNA of the CDR3: TGTGCCAGCAGCTTAGGTACTAGCGGGAGGCTTGAGCAGTTCTTC. The V call is TRBV7-7, the J call TRBJ2-1; 12 bases line up with TRBD2. Germline V CDR1 and CDR2: SSHAT, FNYEAQ (reference sequence). Germline trimming cut 1 base from V and 9 bases from J; bases unmatched to any gene: 4. This CDR3 has 15 residues.

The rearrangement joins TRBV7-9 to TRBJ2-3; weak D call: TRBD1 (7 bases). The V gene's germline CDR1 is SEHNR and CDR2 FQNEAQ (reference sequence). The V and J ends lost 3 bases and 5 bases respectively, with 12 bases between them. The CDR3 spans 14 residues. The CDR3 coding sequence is TGTGCCAGCAGCTTGGAGGGGGCTCTAGATACGCAGTATTTT. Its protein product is CASSLEGALDTQYF.

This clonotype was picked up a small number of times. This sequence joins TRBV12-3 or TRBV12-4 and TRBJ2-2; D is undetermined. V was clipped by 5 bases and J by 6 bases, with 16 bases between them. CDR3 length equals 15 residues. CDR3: CASSLNYAMAGELFF. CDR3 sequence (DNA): TGTGCCAGCAGTCTAAACTATGCCATGGCCGGGGAGCTGTTTTTT.

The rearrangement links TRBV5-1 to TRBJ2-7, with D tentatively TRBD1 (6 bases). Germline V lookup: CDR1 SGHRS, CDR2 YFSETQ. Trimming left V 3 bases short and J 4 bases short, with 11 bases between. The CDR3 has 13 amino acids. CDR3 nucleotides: TGCGCCAGCAGCTCCCCACAGGGATACGAGCAGTACTTC. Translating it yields CASSSPQGYEQYF.

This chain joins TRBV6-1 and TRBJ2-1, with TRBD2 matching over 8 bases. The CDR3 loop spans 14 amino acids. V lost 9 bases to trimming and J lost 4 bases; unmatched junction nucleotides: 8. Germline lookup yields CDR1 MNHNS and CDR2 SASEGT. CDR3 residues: CASTRGGRYNEQFF. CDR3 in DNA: TGTGCCAGTACCCGGGGGGGCCGATACAATGAGCAGTTCTTC.

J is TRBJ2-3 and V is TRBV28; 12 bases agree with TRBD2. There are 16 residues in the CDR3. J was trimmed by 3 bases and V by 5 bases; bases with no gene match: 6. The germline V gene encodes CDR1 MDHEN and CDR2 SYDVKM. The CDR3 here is CASSPTSGRVTDTQYF. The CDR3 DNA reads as TGTGCCAGCAGTCCGACTAGCGGGAGAGTGACAGATACGCAGTATTTT.

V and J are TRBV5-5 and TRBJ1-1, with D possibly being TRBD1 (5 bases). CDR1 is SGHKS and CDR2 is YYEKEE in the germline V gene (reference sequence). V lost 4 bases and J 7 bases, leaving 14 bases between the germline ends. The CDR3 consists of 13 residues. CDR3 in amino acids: CASSDRGISEAFF. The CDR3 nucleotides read TGTGCCAGCAGCGATCGGGGGATTAGTGAAGCTTTCTTT. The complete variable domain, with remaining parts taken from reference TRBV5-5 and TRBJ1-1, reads DAGVTQSPTHLIKTRGQQVTLRCSPISGHKSVSWYQQVLGQGPQFIFQYYEKEERGRGNFPDRFSARQFPNYSSELNVNALLLGDSALYLCASSDRGISEAFFGQGTRLTVV.

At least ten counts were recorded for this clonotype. The CDR3: CASSLGAGSYEQYF. The CDR3 nucleotides are TGCGCCAGCAGCTTGGGGGCAGGGAGCTACGAGCAGTACTTC. The J gene is TRBJ2-7, the V gene TRBV5-1; TRBD1 or TRBD2 may be the D gene (5 bases each). Per germline, CDR1 SGHRS and CDR2 YFSETQ. V was trimmed by 0 bases and J by 3 bases, leaving 10 bases between them. This CDR3 has 14 amino acids.

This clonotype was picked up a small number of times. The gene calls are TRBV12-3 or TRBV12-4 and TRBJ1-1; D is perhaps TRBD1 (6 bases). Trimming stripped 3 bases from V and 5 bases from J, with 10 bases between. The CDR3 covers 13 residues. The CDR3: CASSFVTGTEAFF. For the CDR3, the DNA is TGTGCCAGCAGTTTCGTTACAGGGACTGAAGCTTTCTTT.

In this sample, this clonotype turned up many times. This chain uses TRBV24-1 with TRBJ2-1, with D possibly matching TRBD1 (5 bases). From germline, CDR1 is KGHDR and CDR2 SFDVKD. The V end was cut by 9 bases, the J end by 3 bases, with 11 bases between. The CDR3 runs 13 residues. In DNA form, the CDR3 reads TGTGCCACCTCTAGAAGGGGCTACAATGAGCAGTTCTTC. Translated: CATSRRGYNEQFF.

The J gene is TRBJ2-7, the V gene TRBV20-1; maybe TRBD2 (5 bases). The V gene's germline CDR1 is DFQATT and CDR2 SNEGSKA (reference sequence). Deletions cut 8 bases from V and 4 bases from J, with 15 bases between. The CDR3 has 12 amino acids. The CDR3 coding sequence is TGCAGTTCTTCCAGCGGTCTATACGAGCAGTACTTC. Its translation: CSSSSGLYEQYF.

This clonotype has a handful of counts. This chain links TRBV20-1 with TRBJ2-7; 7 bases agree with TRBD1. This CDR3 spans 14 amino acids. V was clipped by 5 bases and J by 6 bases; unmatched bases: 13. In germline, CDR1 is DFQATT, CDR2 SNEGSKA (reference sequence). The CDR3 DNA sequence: TGCAGTGCTCCTCCCGAGGGCAGGGGGTCCGAGCAGTACTTC. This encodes CSAPPEGRGSEQYF.

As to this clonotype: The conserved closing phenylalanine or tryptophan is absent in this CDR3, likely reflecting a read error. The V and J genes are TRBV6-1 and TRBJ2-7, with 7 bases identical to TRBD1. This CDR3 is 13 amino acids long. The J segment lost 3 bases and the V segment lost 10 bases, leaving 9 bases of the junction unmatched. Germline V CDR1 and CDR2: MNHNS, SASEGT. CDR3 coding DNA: TGTGCCATCCAACCGGGACAGCTCTACGAGCAGTACTCC. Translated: CAIQPGQLYEQYS.

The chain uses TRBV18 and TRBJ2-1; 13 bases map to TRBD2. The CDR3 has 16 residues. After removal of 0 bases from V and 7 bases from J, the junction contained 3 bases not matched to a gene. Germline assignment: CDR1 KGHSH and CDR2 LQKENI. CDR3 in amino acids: CASSPPSTSGRNEQFF. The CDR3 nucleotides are TGTGCCAGCTCACCACCGTCGACTAGCGGGAGGAATGAGCAGTTCTTC.

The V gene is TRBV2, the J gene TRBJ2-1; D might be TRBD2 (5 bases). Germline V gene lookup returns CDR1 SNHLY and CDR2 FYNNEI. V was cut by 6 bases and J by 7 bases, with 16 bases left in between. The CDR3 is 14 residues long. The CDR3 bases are TGTGCCAGCAGCCGCGGACTGGGGTGGAATGAGCAGTTCTTC. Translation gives CASSRGLGWNEQFF. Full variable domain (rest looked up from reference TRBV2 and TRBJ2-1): EPEVTQTPSHQVTQMGQEVILRCVPISNHLYFYWYRQILGQKVEFLVSFYNNEISEKSEIFDDQFSVERPDGSNFTLKIRSTKLEDSAMYFCASSRGLGWNEQFFGPGTRLTVL.

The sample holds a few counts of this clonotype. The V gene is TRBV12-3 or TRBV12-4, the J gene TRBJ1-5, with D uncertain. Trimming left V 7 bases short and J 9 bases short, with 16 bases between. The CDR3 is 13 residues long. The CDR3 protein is CASTPRPGGPQHF. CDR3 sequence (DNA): TGTGCCAGCACCCCCCGGCCAGGCGGGCCCCAGCATTTT.

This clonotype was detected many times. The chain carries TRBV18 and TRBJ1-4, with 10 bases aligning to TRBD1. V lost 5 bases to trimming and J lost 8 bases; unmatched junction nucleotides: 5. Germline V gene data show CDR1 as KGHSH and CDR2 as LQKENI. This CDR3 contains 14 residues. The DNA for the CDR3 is TGTGCCAGCTCAACCGGGACAGGGGCCGAAAAACTGTTTTTT. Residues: CASSTGTGAEKLFF.

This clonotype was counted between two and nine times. CDR3 nucleotides: TGCGCCAGCAGCCCGCACCCCCTAGCGGGGGGACCACGTAGCCCCTACAATGAGCAGTTCTTC. Its translation is CASSPHPLAGGPRSPYNEQFF. This rearrangement joins TRBV5-1 to TRBJ2-1, with 11 bases identical to TRBD2. Germline values: CDR1 SGHRS, CDR2 YFSETQ. This CDR3 has 21 residues. V was pared by 4 bases and J by 2 bases, with 20 bases of the junction left unmatched.

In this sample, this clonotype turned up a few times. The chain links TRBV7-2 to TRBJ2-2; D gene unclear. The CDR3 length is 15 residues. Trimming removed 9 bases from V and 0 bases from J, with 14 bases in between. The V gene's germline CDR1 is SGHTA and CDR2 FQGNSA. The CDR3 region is CASSRVISNTGELFF. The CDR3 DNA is TGTGCCAGTTCTCGGGTAATTTCGAACACCGGGGAGCTGTTTTTT. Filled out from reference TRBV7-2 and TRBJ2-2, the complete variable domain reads GAGVSQSPSNKVTEKGKDVELRCDPISGHTALYWYRQSLGQGLEFLIYFQGNSAPDKSGLPSDRFSAERTGGSVSTLTIQRTQQEDSAVYLCASSRVISNTGELFFGEGSRLTVL.

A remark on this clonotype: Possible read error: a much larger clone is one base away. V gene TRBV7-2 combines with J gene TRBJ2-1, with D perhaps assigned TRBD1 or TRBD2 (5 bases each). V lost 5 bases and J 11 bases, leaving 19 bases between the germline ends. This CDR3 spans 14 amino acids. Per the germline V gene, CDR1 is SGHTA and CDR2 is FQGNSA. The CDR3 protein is CASSPLGPARQQFF. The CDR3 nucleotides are TGTGCCAGCAGCCCCTTGGGACCAGCGAGACAGCAGTTCTTC.

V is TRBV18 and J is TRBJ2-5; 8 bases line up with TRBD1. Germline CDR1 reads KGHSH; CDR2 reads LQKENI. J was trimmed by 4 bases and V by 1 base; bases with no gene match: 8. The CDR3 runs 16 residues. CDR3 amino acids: CASSPQAGGSGETQYF. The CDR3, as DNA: TGTGCCAGCTCACCACAAGCAGGGGGCTCAGGAGAGACCCAGTACTTC.

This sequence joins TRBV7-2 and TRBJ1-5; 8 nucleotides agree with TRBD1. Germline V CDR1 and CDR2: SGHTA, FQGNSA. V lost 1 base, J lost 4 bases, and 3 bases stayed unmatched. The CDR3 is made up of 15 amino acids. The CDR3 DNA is TGTGCCAGCAGCTTAGGACAGGGGATGAATCAGCCCCAGCATTTT. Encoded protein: CASSLGQGMNQPQHF. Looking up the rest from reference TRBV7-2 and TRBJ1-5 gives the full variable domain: GAGVSQSPSNKVTEKGKDVELRCDPISGHTALYWYRQSLGQGLEFLIYFQGNSAPDKSGLPSDRFSAERTGGSVSTLTIQRTQQEDSAVYLCASSLGQGMNQPQHFGDGTRLSIL.

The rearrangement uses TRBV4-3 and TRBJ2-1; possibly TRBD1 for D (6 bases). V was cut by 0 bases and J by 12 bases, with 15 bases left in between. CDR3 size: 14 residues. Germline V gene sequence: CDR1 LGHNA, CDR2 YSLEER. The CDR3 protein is CASSQDVQGRVQFF. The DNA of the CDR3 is TGCGCCAGCAGCCAAGATGTACAGGGCCGGGTGCAGTTCTTC.

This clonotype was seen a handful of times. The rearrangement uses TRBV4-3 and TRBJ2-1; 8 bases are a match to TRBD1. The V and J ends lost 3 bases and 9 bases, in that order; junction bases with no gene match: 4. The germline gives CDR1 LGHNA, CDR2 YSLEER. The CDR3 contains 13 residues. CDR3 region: CASSQGQVGEQFF. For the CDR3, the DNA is TGCGCCAGCAGCCAGGGACAGGTGGGTGAGCAGTTCTTC.

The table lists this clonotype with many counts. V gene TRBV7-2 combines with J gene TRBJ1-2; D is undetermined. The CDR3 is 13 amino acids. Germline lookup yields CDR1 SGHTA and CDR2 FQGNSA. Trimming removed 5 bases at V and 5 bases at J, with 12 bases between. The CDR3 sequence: CASSNPSEYGYTF. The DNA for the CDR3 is TGTGCCAGCAGCAATCCCTCGGAGTATGGCTACACCTTC.

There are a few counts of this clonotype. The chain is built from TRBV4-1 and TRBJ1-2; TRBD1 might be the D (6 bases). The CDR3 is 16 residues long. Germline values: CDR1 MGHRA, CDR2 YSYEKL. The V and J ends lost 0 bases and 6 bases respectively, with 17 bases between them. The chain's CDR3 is CASSQEVGAVGHGYTF. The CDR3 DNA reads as TGCGCCAGCAGCCAAGAGGTGGGGGCGGTGGGCCATGGCTACACCTTC.

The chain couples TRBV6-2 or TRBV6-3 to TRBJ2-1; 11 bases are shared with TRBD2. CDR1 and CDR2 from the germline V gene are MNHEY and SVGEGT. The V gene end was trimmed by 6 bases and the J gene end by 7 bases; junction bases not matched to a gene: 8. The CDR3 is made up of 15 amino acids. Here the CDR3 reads CASRITSGSGNEQFF. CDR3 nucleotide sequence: TGTGCCAGCAGGATTACTAGCGGGAGCGGTAATGAGCAGTTCTTC.

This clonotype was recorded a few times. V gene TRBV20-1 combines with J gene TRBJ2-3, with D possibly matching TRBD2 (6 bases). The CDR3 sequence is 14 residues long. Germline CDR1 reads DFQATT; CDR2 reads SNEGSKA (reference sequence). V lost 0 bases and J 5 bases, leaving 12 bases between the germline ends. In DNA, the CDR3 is TGCAGTGCTAGAGATCTTAGTAGCGGAGATACGCAGTATTTT. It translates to CSARDLSSGDTQYF.

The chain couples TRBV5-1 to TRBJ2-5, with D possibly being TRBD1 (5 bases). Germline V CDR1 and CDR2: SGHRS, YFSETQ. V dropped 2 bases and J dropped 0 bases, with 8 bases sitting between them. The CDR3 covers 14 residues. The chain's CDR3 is CASSFQGYQETQYF. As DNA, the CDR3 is TGCGCCAGCAGCTTCCAGGGTTACCAAGAGACCCAGTACTTC.

The CDR3 coding sequence is TGTGCCAGCAGCTTAGGGGGACTAGCGGGAGGTTTTTCCTACAATGAGCAGTTCTTC. Translating gives CASSLGGLAGGFSYNEQFF. The chain is built from TRBV11-2 and TRBJ2-1; 15 bases align to TRBD2. J lost 1 base, V lost 1 base, and 5 bases had no gene match. Germline CDR1 reads SGHAT; CDR2 reads FQNNGV. The CDR3 is made up of 19 amino acids. The entire variable domain, with the rest obtained from reference TRBV11-2 and TRBJ2-1, is as follows: EAGVAQSPRYKIIEKRQSVAFWCNPISGHATLYWYQQILGQGPKLLIQFQNNGVVDDSQLPKDRFSAERLKGVDSTLKIQPAKLEDSAVYLCASSLGGLAGGFSYNEQFFGPGTRLTVL.

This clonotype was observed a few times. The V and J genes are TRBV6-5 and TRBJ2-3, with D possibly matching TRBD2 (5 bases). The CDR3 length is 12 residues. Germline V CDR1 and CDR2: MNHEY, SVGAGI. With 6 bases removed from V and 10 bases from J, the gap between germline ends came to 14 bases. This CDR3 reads CASSPGVGAQYF. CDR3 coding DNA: TGTGCCAGCAGCCCCGGAGTGGGAGCGCAGTATTTT.